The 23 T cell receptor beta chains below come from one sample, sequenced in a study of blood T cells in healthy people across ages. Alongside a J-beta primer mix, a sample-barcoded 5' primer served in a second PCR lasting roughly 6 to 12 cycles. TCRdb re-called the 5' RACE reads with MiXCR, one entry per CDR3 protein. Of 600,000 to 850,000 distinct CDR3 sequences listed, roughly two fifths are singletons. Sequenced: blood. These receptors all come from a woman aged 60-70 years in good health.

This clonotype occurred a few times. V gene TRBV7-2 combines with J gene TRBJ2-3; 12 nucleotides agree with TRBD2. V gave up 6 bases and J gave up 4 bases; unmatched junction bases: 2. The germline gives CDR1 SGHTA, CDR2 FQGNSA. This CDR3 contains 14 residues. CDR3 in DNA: TGTGCCAGCAGTTCTAGCGGGAGGGCAGATACGCAGTATTTT. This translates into CASSSSGRADTQYF.

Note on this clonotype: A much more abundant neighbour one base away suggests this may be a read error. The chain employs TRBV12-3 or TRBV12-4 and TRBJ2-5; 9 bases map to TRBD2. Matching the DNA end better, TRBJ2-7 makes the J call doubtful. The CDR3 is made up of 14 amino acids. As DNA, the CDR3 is TGTGTCAGCAGATCTAGCGGGGTGGGGTACGAGCAGTACTTC. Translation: CVSRSSGVGYEQYF.

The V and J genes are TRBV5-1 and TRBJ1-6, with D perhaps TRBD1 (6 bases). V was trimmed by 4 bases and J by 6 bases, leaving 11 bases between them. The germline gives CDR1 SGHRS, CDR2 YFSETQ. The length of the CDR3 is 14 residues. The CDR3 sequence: CASSLDSTNSPLHF. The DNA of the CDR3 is TGCGCCAGCAGCCTGGACAGTACTAATTCACCCCTCCACTTT.

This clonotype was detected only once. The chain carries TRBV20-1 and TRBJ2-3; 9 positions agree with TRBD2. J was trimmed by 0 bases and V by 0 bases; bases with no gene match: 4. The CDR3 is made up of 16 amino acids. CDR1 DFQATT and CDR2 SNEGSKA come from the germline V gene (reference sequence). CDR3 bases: TGCAGTGCTAGAGATATACTAGCGGGTAGCACAGATACGCAGTATTTT. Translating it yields CSARDILAGSTDTQYF.

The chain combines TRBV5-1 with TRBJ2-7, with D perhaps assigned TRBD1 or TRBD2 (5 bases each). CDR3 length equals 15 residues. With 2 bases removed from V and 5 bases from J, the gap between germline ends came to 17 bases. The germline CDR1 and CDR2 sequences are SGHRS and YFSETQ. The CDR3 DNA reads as TGCGCCAGCAGCTTATCCGGGACGGGGCCGGACGAGCAGTACTTC. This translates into CASSLSGTGPDEQYF.

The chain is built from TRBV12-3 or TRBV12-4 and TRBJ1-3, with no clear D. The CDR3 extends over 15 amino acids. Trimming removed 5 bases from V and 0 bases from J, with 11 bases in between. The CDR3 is CASSRDGFSGNTIYF. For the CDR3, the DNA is TGTGCCAGCAGTCGCGACGGTTTCTCTGGAAACACCATATATTTT.

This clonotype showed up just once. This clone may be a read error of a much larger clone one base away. The CDR3 DNA reads TGCAGCGTTGCTAGCGGGAGAAGGGAGTTCTTC. Protein sequence: CSVASGRREFF. The J gene is TRBJ2-1, the V gene TRBV29-1, with 10 bases aligning to TRBD2. Germline V gene sequence: CDR1 SQVTM, CDR2 ANQGSEA. The CDR3 length is 11 residues. V lost 4 bases and J lost 14; bases outside the gene matches: 5.

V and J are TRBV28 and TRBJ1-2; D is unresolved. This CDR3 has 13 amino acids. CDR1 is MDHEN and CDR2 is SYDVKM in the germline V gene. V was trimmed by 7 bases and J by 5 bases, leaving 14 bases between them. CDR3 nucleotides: TGTGCCAGCACCCGACCCCGGTGGTATGGCTACACCTTC. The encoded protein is CASTRPRWYGYTF.

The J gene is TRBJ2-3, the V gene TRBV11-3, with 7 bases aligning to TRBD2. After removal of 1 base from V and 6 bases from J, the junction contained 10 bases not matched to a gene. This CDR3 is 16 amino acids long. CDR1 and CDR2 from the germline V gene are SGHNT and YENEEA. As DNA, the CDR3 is TGTGCCAGCAGCTTAGCGGGGTGGGGGGGTTTGGATACGCAGTATTTT. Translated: CASSLAGWGGLDTQYF.

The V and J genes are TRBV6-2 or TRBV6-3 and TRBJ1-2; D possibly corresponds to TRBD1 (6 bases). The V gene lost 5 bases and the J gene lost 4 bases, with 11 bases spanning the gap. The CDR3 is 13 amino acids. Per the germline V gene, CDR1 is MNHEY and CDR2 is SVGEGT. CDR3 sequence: CASSEGHGYGYTF. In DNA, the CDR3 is TGTGCCAGCAGTGAGGGACACGGCTATGGCTACACCTTC.

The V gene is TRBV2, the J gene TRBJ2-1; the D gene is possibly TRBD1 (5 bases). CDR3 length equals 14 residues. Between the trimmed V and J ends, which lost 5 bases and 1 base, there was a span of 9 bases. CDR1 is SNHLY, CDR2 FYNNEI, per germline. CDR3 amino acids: CASSKTESYNEQFF. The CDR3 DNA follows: TGTGCCAGCAGTAAGACAGAATCCTACAATGAGCAGTTCTTC.

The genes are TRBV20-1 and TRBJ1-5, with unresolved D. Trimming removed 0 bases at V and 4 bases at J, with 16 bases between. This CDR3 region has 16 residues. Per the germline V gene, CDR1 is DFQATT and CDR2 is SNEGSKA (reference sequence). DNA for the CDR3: TGCAGTGCTAGAGATAGAGGAAACAGCGGGAATCAGCCCCAGCATTTT. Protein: CSARDRGNSGNQPQHF.

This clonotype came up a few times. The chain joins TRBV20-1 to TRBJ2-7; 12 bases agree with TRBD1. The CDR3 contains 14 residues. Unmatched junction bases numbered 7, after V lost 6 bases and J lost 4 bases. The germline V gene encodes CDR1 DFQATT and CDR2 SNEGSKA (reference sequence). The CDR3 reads CSAAGQGARYEQYF. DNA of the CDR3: TGCAGTGCGGCGGGACAGGGGGCGAGGTACGAGCAGTACTTC.

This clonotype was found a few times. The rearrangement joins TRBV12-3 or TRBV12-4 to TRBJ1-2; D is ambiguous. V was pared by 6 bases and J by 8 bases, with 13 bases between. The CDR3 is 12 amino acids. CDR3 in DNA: TGTGCCAGCAGCCTTGGCAGGTCCGGCTACACCTTC. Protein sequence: CASSLGRSGYTF.

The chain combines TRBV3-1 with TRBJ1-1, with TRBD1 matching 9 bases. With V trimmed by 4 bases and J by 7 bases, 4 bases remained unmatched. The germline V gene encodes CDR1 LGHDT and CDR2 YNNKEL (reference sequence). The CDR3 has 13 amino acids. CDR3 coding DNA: TGTGCCAGCAGCCGCGGACAGGGGCTTGAAGCTTTCTTT. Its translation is CASSRGQGLEAFF.

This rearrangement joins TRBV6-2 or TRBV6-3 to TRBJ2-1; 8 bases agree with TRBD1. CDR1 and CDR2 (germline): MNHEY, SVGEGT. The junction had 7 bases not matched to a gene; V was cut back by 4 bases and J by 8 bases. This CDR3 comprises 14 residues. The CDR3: CASSSQDRAYEQFF. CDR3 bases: TGTGCCAGCAGTTCCCAGGACAGGGCATATGAGCAGTTCTTC.

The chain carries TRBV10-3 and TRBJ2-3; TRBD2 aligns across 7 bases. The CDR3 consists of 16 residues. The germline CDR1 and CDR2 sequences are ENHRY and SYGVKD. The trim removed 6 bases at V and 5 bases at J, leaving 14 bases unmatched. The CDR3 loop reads CAIRKTGLSGGDTQYF. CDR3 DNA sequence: TGTGCCATCAGAAAGACGGGACTATCGGGAGGAGATACGCAGTATTTT.

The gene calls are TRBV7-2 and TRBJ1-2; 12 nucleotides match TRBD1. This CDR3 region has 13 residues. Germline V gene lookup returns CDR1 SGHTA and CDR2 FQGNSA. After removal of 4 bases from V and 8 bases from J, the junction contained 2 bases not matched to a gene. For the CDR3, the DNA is TGTGCCAGCAGCTGGGACAGGGGGCGCGGCTACACCTTC. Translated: CASSWDRGRGYTF. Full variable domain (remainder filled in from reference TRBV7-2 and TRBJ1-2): GAGVSQSPSNKVTEKGKDVELRCDPISGHTALYWYRQSLGQGLEFLIYFQGNSAPDKSGLPSDRFSAERTGGSVSTLTIQRTQQEDSAVYLCASSWDRGRGYTFGSGTRLTVV.

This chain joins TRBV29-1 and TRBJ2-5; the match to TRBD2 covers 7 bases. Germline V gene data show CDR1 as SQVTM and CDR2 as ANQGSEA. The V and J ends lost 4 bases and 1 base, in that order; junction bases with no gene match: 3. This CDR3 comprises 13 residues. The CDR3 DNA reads TGCAGCGTTGTGGGGGGGTTCCAAGAGACCCAGTACTTC. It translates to CSVVGGFQETQYF.

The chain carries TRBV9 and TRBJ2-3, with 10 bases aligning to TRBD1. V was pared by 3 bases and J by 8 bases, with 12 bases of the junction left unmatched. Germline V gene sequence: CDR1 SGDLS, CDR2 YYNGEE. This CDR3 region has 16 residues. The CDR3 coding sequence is TGTGCCAGCAGCGCCCGGACAGGGGGAATGGCAGGTACGCAGTATTTT. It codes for CASSARTGGMAGTQYF.

CDR3 DNA sequence: TGCAGCGTGGGGGGGACTTGGGAGACCCAGTACTTC. It specifies CSVGGTWETQYF. The rearrangement uses TRBV29-1 and TRBJ2-7, with 7 bases fitting TRBD2. The end of the DNA is better explained by TRBJ2-5, so the J call may be wrong. Germline V gene data show CDR1 as SQVTM and CDR2 as ANQGSEA. The CDR3 spans 12 residues.

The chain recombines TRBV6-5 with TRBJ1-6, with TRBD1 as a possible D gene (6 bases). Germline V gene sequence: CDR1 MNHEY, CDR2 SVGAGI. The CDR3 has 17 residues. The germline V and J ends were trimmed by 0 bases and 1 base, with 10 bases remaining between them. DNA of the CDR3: TGTGCCAGCAGTTACTCCGTCAGGGGTTCCTATAATTCACCCCTCCACTTT. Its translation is CASSYSVRGSYNSPLHF.

The CDR3 DNA follows: TGCGCCAGCAAGGGACAGGGCTTGATCACTGGGGCCAACGTCCTGACTTTC. It is translated as CASKGQGLITGANVLTF. The chain combines TRBV5-1 with TRBJ2-6; 9 nucleotides align to TRBD1. Trimming cost V 6 bases and J 2 bases; bases outside gene matches: 9. Germline CDR1 SGHRS, CDR2 YFSETQ. The CDR3 length is 17 residues.